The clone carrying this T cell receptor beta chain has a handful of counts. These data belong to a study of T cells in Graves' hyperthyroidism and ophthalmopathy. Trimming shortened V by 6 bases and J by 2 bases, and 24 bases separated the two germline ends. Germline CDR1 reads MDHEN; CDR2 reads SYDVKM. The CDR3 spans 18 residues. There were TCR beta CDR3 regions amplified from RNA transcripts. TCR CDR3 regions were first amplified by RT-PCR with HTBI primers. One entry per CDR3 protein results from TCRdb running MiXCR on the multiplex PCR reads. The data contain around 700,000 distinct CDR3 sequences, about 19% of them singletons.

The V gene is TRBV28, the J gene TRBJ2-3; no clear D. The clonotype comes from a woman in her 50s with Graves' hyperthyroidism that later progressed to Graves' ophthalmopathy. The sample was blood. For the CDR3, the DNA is TGTGCCAGCAGAAACTTGAGAGTTAGTAGTAGGGACACAGATACGCAGTATTTT. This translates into CASRNLRVSSRDTDTQYF.